The text below deals with one T cell receptor beta chain. What it binds is unknown. The data derive from a study of blood T cells in healthy people across ages. Then a second PCR, running roughly 7 to 11 cycles, was carried out with a sample-barcoded 5' primer and a J-beta primer mix. A 12-random-nucleotide template-switch adaptor tagged each cDNA molecule. TCRdb independently ran MiXCR on the 5' RACE reads; one entry per CDR3 protein. The sample includes about 1.6 million distinct CDR3 sequences, about 31% of them seen just once. The CDR3 covers 15 residues. V gave up 0 bases and J gave up 2 bases, with 14 bases separating them. Germline V gives CDR1 DFQATT, CDR2 SNEGSKA (reference sequence). General study points: Naive T cell percentage and TCR beta diversity correlated strongly.

This clonotype was sampled from a woman aged 30 to 39 in good health. The sample comprised blood. The rearrangement links TRBV20-1 to TRBJ2-7; D not resolved. The CDR3, as DNA: TGCAGTGCTAGAGACCAAACTACCCTCACCTACGAGCAGTACTTC. Protein product: CSARDQTTLTYEQYF.